This T cell receptor beta chain was identified in a study of OX40 agonist ivuxolimab in advanced cancers. Study summary: The mean age was roughly 60 years, ranging from about 20 to 79, with around four fifths of participants male.

Germline V CDR1 and CDR2: MDHEN, SYDVKM. The CDR3 is 13 amino acids. The V end was cut by 7 bases, the J end by 5 bases, with 12 bases between. Turning to this clone: This same CDR3 is encoded by further DNA sequences in the sample.

Using immunoSEQ multiplex PCR, the repertoire was profiled, and TCRdb retains in-frame clones only, with some absent. Of some 86,000 clones in the sample, 91% were seen once. The receptor was derived from an adult with an advanced solid tumor such as melanoma, head and neck, liver or kidney cancer. The source was CD4+ or CD8+ T cells sorted from blood, collected in a trial of the OX40 agonist ivuxolimab. The chain recombines TRBV28 with TRBJ2-1; D unresolved. The CDR3, as DNA: TGTGCCAGCACATTAGCTGGACACAATGAGCAGTTCTTC. Its protein product is CASTLAGHNEQFF.